The source of this TCR beta chain is a study of CXCR3-negative and CXCR3-positive naive CD8 T cells. The TRB libraries of cDNA were built by UMI-labeled 5' RACE. Each CDR3 protein gets one entry in TCRdb, which reprocessed the 5' RACE reads and gives no DNA. The sample totals about 39,000 distinct CDR3 sequences; its top ten clones hold 6.5% to 8.5%. Each CD8+ T cell subset was sorted in triplicate, a few hundred thousand cells each. Study-wide points: Both of the naive subsets showed about the same high diversity, but memory CD8+ cells had much less.

Turning to this clonotype: Its antigen remains unknown.

The CDR3 is 15 amino acids. Germline V CDR1 and CDR2: SGHTA, FQGNSA. V usage is TRBV7-2 and J usage is TRBJ2-3; TCRdb's D call, TRBD2, is unchecked because there is no DNA. This receptor was obtained from a human donor in good health. Some clones in this sample may be carry-over from other donors' samples. Sequencing was performed on memory CD8+ T cells from blood. CDR3 in amino acids: CASSRGGTSTDTQYF.